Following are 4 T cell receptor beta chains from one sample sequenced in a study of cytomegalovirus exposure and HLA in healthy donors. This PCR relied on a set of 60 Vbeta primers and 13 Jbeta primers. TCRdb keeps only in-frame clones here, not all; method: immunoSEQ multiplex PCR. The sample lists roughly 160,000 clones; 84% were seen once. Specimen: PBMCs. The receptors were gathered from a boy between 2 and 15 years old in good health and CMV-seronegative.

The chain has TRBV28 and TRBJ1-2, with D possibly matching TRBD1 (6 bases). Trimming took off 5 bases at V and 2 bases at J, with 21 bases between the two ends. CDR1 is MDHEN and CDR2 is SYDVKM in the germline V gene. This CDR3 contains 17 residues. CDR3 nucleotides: TGTGCCAGCAGTCCCGCCTACAGGGAAAATCGGAACTATGGCTACACCTTC. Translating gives CASSPAYRENRNYGYTF.

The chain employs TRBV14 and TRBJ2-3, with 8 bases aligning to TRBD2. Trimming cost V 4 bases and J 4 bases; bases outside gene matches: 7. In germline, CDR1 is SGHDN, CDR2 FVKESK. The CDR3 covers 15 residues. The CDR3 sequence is CASSPGTSSADTQYF. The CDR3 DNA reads TGTGCCAGCAGCCCCGGGACTAGTTCAGCAGATACGCAGTATTTT.

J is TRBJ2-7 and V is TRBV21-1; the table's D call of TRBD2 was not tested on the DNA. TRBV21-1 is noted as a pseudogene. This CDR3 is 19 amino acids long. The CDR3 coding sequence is TGTGCCAGCAGCAAAGTAGGTGGGCTAGCGGGACCTTTTTCCTACGAGCAGTACTTC. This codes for CASSKVGGLAGPFSYEQYF.

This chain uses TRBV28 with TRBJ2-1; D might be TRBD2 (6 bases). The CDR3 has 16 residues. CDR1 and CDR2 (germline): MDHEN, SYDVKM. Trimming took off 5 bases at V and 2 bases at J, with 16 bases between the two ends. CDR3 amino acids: CASSPPSERAYNEQFF. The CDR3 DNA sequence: TGTGCCAGCAGTCCGCCTAGCGAGAGGGCCTACAATGAGCAGTTCTTC.